A selection of T cell receptor beta chains follows, all from one sample in a study of memory CD4+ T cells and cytomegalovirus serostatus. Using immunoSEQ multiplex PCR, the repertoire was profiled, and TCRdb retains in-frame clones only, with some absent. This sample yields some 48,000 clones, of which around four fifths are seen a single time; approximately 0.85% belongs to the top ten. Sequenced input: memory CD4+ T cells from blood. These receptors were collected from an adult in good health and CMV-seronegative. Each CDR3 is given with its conserved first and last residue. Each record gives: J gene, V gene, D gene, CDR3 protein. D genes are given only for firm matches.

>TRBJ1-2|TRBV5-1|.
CASSYSPHGMGGYTF
>TRBJ1-1|TRBV28|.
CASTTGPTEAFF
>TRBJ2-3|TRBV19|.
CASSIAPDGPTDTQYF
>TRBJ2-3|TRBV19|.
CASSLSGGGSGTDTQYF
>TRBJ1-6|TRBV30|.
CAWSTPIPNYNSPLHF
>TRBJ2-5|TRBV11-2|.
CASSWTGSLKETQYF
>TRBJ1-3|TRBV11-3|.
CASSFGGENTIYF
>TRBJ1-6|TRBV7-9|TRBD1
CASSLAGTGPSPLHF
>TRBJ1-1|TRBV7-9|TRBD1
CASSGGTGLNTEAFF
>TRBJ2-2|TRBV2|.
CASSRRNTGELFF
>TRBJ2-7|TRBV9|TRBD1
CASSVSGTGTSGEQYF
>TRBJ1-5|TRBV5-6|TRBD1
CASSSRDRGSNQPQHF
>TRBJ1-2|TRBV28|.
CASSVTGGYTF
>TRBJ1-6|TRBV19|TRBD1
CASSSRLGAGGNSPLHF
>TRBJ1-1|TRBV28|.
CASSSGGLTEAFF
>TRBJ1-1|TRBV7-9|.
CASSLPLVLNTEAFF
>TRBJ1-5|TRBV11-1|TRBD1
CASSPGGSGNQPQHF
>TRBJ2-7|TRBV7-2|TRBD2
CASSPPTSGREQYF
>TRBJ1-5|TRBV6-5|TRBD1
CASRGTGNQPQHF
>TRBJ2-5|TRBV2|.
CASNYRIGETQYF
>TRBJ2-5|TRBV10-2|.
CASSESPTGAPPKYF
>TRBJ1-4|TRBV9|TRBD1
CASSGGQTNEKLFF
>TRBJ2-5|TRBV28|TRBD1
CASREGTGKETQYF
>TRBJ2-7|TRBV9|.
CASSVGRGEQYF
>TRBJ1-5|TRBV2|.
CASSLWTSGNQPQHF
>TRBJ2-5|TRBV7-3|TRBD1
CASSLTPGQNKETQYF
>TRBJ2-2|TRBV18|.
CASSPTLTGAGELFF
>TRBJ1-3|TRBV19|.
CASCATDISGNTIYF
>TRBJ2-3|TRBV27|TRBD1
CASNFPDRAQYF
>TRBJ1-2|TRBV19|TRBD1
CASSIGQGRGYTF
>TRBJ1-6|TRBV5-1|TRBD1
CASSLTGQGGSPLHF
>TRBJ1-1|TRBV6-6|.
CASSPYSGTGIGAFF
>TRBJ2-3|TRBV29-1|.
CSVAEGGTDTQYF
>TRBJ1-2|TRBV5-6|.
CASSLGQLNYGYTF
>TRBJ2-1|TRBV5-1|TRBD2
CASSFSSGGGHNEQFF
>TRBJ1-1|TRBV19|.
CASSIDRTGSEAFF
>TRBJ2-3|TRBV19|.
CASSIPGRTDTQYF
>TRBJ1-6|TRBV6-1|.
CASSAYRDSSPLHF
>TRBJ2-2|TRBV7-2|.
CASSSGSSWTGELFF
>TRBJ2-1|TRBV4-1|TRBD2
CASSREAGGSYNEQFF
>TRBJ1-1|TRBV19|TRBD1
CASSARDSLSVASFF
>TRBJ2-1|TRBV11-2|.
CASSLRRGDYNEQFF
>TRBJ1-1|TRBV6-1|.
CASRDSYGAEAFF
>TRBJ1-2|TRBV18|TRBD1
CASSPDRGHGYTF
>TRBJ1-1|TRBV19|.
CASRRPGTNTEAFF
>TRBJ1-1|TRBV15|.
CATSQQGGRAFF